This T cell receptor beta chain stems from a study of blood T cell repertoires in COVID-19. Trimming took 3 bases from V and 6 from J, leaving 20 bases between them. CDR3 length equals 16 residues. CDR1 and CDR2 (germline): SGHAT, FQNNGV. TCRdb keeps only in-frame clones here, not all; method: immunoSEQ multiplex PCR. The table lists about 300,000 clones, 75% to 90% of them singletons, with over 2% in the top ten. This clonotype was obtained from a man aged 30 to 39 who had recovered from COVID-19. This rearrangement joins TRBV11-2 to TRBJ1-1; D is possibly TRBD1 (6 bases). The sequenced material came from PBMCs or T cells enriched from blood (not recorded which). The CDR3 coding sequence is TGTGCCAGCAGCTTCAACGCACAGGGTGGTTACGCTGAAGCTTTCTTT. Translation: CASSFNAQGGYAEAFF.